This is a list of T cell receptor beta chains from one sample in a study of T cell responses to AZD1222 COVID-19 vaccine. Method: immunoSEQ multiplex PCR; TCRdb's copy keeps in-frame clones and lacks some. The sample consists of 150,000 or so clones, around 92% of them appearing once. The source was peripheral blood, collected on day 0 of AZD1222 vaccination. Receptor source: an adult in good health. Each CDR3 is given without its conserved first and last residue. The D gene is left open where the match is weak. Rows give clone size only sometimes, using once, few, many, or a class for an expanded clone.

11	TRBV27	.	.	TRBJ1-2	ASGGNSNYGYT
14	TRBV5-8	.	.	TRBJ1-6	ASSLAGSSYNSPLH
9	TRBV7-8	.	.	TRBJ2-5	ASRSGETQY
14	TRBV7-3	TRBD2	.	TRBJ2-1	ASSLTGASGDNEQF
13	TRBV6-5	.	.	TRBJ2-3	ASRGGQVRADTQY
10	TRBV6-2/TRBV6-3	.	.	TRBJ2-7	ASSPRASEQY
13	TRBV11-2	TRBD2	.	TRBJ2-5	ASSPTGTSVETQY
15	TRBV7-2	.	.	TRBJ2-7	ASSQAPYRGRGYEQY
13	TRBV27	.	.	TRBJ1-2	ASSIRDGPHYGYT
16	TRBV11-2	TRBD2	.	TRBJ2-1	ASSLGLAGGLSSNEQF
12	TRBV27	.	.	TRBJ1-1	ASSWGPGNTEAF
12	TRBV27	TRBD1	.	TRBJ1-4	ASSFSGGNEKLF
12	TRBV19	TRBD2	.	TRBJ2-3	ASSQASGGRYKY
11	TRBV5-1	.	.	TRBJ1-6	ASSLDSNSPLH
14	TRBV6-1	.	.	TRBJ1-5	ASSEASEAGRQPQH
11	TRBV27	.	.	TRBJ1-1	ASTSGSATEAF
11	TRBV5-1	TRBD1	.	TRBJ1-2	ASSPGQGEGYT
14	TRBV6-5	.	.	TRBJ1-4	ASSYSTVPGNEKLF
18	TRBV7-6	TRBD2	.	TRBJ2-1	ASSQLGVLAGGPLGNEQF
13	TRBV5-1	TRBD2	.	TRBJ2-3	ASSSSSGSTDTQY
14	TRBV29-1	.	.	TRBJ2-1	SVEGRPRSSYNEQF
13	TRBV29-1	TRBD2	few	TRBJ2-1	SGATSGRASNEQF
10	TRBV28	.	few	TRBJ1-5	ASRDSNQPQH
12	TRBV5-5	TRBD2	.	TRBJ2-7	ASSFSGRSYEQY
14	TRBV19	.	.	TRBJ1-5	ASSIGAPGPHQPQH
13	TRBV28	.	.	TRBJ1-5	ASRGATLGIQPQH